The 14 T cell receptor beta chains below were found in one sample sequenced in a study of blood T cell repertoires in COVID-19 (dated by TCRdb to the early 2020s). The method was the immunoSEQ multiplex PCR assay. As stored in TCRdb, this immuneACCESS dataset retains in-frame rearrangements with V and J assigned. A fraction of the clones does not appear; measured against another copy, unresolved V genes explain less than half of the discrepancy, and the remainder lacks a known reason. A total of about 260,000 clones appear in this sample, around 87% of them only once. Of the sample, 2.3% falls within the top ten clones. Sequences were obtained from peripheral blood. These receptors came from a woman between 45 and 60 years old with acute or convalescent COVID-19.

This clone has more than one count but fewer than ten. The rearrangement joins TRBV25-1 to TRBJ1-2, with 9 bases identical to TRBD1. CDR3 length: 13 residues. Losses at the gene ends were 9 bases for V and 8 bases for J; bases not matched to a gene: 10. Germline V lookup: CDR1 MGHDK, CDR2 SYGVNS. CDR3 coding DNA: TGTGCCAGTACAGACCGGGACAGGGTCGGCTACACCTTC. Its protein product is CASTDRDRVGYTF.

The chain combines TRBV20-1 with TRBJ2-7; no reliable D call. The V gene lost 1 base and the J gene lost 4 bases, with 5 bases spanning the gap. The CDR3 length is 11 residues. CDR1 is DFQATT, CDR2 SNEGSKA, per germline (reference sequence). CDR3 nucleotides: TGCAGTGCTAGAGTTGAGTACGAGCAGTACTTC. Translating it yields CSARVEYEQYF.

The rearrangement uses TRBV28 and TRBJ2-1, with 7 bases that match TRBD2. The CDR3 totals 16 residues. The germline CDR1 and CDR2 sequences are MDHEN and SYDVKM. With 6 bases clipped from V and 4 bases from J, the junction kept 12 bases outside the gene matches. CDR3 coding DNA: TGTGCCAGCAGCTACCCCGGGACTACCTCTTACAATGAGCAGTTCTTC. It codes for CASSYPGTTSYNEQFF.

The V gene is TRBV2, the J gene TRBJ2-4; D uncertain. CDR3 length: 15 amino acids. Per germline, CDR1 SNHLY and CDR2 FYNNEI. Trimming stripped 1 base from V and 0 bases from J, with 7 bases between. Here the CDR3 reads CASSEDLVAKNIQYF. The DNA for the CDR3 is TGTGCCAGCAGTGAAGATCTTGTAGCCAAAAACATTCAGTACTTC.

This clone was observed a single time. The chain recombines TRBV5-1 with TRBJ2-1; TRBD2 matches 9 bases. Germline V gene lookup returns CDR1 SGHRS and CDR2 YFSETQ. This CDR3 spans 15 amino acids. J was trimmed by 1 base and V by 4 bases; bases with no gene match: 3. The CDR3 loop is CASSIAGESYNEQFF. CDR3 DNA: TGCGCCAGCAGCATAGCGGGAGAATCCTACAATGAGCAGTTCTTC.

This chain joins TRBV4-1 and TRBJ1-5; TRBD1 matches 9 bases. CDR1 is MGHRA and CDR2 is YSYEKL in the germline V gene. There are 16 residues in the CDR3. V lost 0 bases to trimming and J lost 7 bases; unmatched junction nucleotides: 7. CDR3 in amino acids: CASSQEGTGSGQPQHF. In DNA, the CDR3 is TGCGCCAGCAGCCAAGAAGGGACAGGGTCAGGACAGCCCCAGCATTTT.

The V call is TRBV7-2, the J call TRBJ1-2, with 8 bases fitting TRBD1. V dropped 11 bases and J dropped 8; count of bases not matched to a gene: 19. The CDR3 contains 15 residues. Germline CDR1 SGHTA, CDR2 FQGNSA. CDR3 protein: CASAGGTPATMGYTF. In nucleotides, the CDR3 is TGTGCCTCGGCAGGGGGCACTCCCGCTACTATGGGCTACACCTTC.

The CDR3: CATSAGLAGVTDTQYF. The DNA of the CDR3 is TGTGCCACCAGCGCGGGACTAGCGGGAGTGACAGATACGCAGTATTTT. The genes are TRBV24-1 and TRBJ2-3, with 14 bases fitting TRBD2. Germline assignment: CDR1 KGHDR and CDR2 SFDVKD. The CDR3 spans 16 residues. V shed 7 bases and J 3 bases; nucleotides not matched to a gene: 5.

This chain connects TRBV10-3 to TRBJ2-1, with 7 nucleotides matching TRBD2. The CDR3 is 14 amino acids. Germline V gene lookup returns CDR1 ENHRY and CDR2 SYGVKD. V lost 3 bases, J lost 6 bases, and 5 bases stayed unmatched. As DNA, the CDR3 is TGTGCCATCAGTGATCGACTAGCCGGCAATGAGCAGTTCTTC. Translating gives CAISDRLAGNEQFF.

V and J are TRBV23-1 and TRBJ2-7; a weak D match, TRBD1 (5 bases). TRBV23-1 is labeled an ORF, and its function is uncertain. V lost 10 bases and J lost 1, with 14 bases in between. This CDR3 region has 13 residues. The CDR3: CANLRQYSYEQYF. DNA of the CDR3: TGCGCCAACCTTAGACAGTATTCCTACGAGCAGTACTTC.

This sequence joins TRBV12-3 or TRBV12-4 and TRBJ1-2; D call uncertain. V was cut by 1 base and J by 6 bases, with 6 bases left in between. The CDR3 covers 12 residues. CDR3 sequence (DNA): TGTGCCAGCAGTTTAGGGGCACATGGCTACACCTTC. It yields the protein CASSLGAHGYTF.

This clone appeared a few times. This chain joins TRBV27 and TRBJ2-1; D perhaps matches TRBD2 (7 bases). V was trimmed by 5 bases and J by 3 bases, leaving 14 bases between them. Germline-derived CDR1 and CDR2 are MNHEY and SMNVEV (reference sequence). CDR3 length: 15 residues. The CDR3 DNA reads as TGTGCCAGCAGTCAAGCGGGACACCTCTACAATGAGCAGTTCTTC. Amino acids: CASSQAGHLYNEQFF.

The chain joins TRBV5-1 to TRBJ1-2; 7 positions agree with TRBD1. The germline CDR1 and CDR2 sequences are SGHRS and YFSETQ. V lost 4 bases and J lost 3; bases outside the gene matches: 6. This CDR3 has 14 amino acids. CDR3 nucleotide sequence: TGCGCCAGCAGCGTCGCGGGACAGTACTATGGCTACACCTTC. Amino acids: CASSVAGQYYGYTF.

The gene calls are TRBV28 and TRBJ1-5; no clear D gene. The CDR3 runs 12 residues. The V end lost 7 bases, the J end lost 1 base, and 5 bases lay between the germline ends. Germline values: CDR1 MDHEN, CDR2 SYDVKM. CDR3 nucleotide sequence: TGTGCCAGCAAATTAAGCAATCAGCCCCAGCATTTT. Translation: CASKLSNQPQHF. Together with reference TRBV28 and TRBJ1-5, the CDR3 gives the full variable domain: DVKVTQSSRYLVKRTGEKVFLECVQDMDHENMFWYRQDPGLGLRLIYFSYDVKMKEKGDIPEGYSVSREKKERFSLILESASTNQTSMYLCASKLSNQPQHFGDGTRLSIL.